The 18 T cell receptor beta chains below all came from one sample that was sequenced in a study of blood T cell repertoires in COVID-19 (dated by TCRdb to about 2020). To prepare the library, the immunoSEQ multiplex PCR assay was applied. Not all clones reach the TCRdb copy of this immuneACCESS table, which keeps in-frame sequences only. Checked studies attribute under half of the gap to unresolved V genes and leave the rest unexplained. The sample includes about 370,000 clones, with about 90% observed a single time. 6.5% to 7% of the sample goes to the ten largest clones. Sample: peripheral blood. Every receptor here comes from a young man with active or convalescent COVID-19.

This clone was picked up one time. The chain recombines TRBV5-6 with TRBJ2-4; no clear D. The V end lost 0 bases, the J end lost 1 base, and 14 bases lay between the germline ends. CDR3 size: 17 residues. Germline CDR1 reads SGHDT; CDR2 reads YYEEEE. The CDR3 sequence is CASSLVAGRWAKNIQYF. The CDR3 DNA reads TGTGCCAGCAGCTTGGTGGCAGGCCGATGGGCCAAAAACATTCAGTACTTC.

V is TRBV15 and J is TRBJ1-6, with D unresolved. Trimming stripped 0 bases from V and 14 bases from J, with 11 bases between. CDR1 is LNHNV and CDR2 is YYDKDF in the germline V gene (reference sequence). The CDR3 has 13 amino acids. CDR3 nucleotide sequence: TGTGCCACCAGCAGAGATGCGGATAAGGCCCTCCACTTT. This encodes CATSRDADKALHF.

This clone has more than one count but fewer than ten. The chain uses TRBV19 and TRBJ2-1, with TRBD2 matching over 13 bases. There are 15 residues in the CDR3. Germline CDR1 and CDR2: LNHDA and SQIVND (reference sequence). The junction had 3 bases not matched to a gene; V was cut back by 6 bases and J by 4 bases. CDR3 in DNA: TGTGCCAGTAGGAGGACTAGCGGGGGATACAATGAGCAGTTCTTC. Translating it yields CASRRTSGGYNEQFF.

For this clone: The same CDR3 arises from other DNA sequences in this sample as well. The CDR3 sequence is CASSYVQGGNYGYTF. Written as DNA, the CDR3 is TGTGCCAGCAGTTACGTCCAGGGGGGTAACTATGGCTACACCTTC. V is TRBV6-5 and J is TRBJ1-2, with 7 bases lining up with TRBD1. Germline CDR1 and CDR2: MNHEY and SVGAGI. The CDR3 is 15 residues long. The ends lost 2 bases at V and 1 base at J; junction bases unmatched: 4.

The V call is TRBV5-6, the J call TRBJ2-5; 9 nucleotides align to TRBD1. Germline V gene data show CDR1 as SGHDT and CDR2 as YYEEEE. This CDR3 is built from 16 residues. Trimming cost V 4 bases and J 2 bases; bases outside gene matches: 9. The CDR3 nucleotides are TGTGCCAGCAGCGGGGCTACAGGGGGCCCACAAGAGACCCAGTACTTC. As protein: CASSGATGGPQETQYF.

V usage is TRBV28 and J usage is TRBJ1-3, with a possible D match to TRBD1 (5 bases). The CDR3 length is 15 residues. Trimming removed 6 bases at V and 0 bases at J, with 12 bases between. Germline V lookup: CDR1 MDHEN, CDR2 SYDVKM. This CDR3 is CASSDDSLSGNTIYF. CDR3 DNA: TGTGCCAGCAGCGATGACAGCCTCTCTGGAAACACCATATATTTT.

The chain combines TRBV10-3 with TRBJ2-1; no definite D call. This CDR3 is 12 amino acids long. Trimming left V 2 bases short and J 7 bases short, with 6 bases between. CDR1 and CDR2 (germline): ENHRY, SYGVKD. As DNA, the CDR3 is TGTGCCATCAGTGAGGCAGATAATGAGCAGTTCTTC. Protein sequence: CAISEADNEQFF.

This chain uses TRBV28 with TRBJ2-7; D is undetermined. Germline CDR1 and CDR2: MDHEN and SYDVKM. The CDR3 covers 15 residues. V was trimmed by 0 bases and J by 0 bases, leaving 9 bases between them. The CDR3 region has the DNA TGTGCCAGCAGTTTATGGCAGGCCAACTCCTACGAGCAGTACTTC. This sequence encodes CASSLWQANSYEQYF. Looking up the rest from reference TRBV28 and TRBJ2-7 gives the full variable domain: DVKVTQSSRYLVKRTGEKVFLECVQDMDHENMFWYRQDPGLGLRLIYFSYDVKMKEKGDIPEGYSVSREKKERFSLILESASTNQTSMYLCASSLWQANSYEQYFGPGTRLTVT.

This sequence joins TRBV27 and TRBJ1-6; 10 bases map to TRBD1. There are 17 residues in the CDR3. CDR1 is MNHEY and CDR2 is SMNVEV in the germline V gene (reference sequence). Trimming at V came to 5 bases and at J to 10 bases, leaving 14 bases not matched to a gene. The CDR3: CASSPYIVTGGESPLHF. The CDR3 DNA sequence: TGTGCCAGCAGTCCCTATATTGTGACAGGGGGCGAATCACCCCTCCACTTT.

V and J are TRBV28 and TRBJ1-2, with 10 bases matching TRBD1. Germline V gene lookup returns CDR1 MDHEN and CDR2 SYDVKM. The trim removed 3 bases at V and 4 bases at J, leaving 5 bases unmatched. CDR3 length: 15 amino acids. Here the CDR3 reads CASSFPGTGAYGYTF. The CDR3 DNA sequence: TGTGCCAGCAGTTTCCCCGGGACAGGGGCCTATGGCTACACCTTC.

This clone was recorded once. This rearrangement joins TRBV7-8 to TRBJ2-1; unclear D gene. This CDR3 is built from 14 residues. Germline CDR1 reads SGHVS; CDR2 reads FQNEAQ. The V end was cut by 5 bases, the J end by 9 bases, with 17 bases between. CDR3 bases: TGTGCCAGCAGCACCCCTAGAGCCCACTCTGAGCAGTTCTTC. Encoded protein: CASSTPRAHSEQFF.

This clone was seen just once. The CDR3, as DNA: TGTGCCAGCAGTAACAACAGGGATAATCAGCCCCAGCATTTT. Translated: CASSNNRDNQPQHF. The chain carries TRBV2 and TRBJ1-5; maybe TRBD1 (6 bases). V lost 5 bases and J 4 bases, leaving 12 bases between the germline ends. CDR3 length equals 14 residues. Germline CDR1 is SNHLY and CDR2 is FYNNEI.

The chain joins TRBV18 to TRBJ2-5; 10 bases match TRBD2. The ends lost 3 bases at V and 4 bases at J; junction bases unmatched: 5. CDR3 length: 15 residues. The germline V gene has CDR1 KGHSH and CDR2 LQKENI. CDR3 sequence (DNA): TGTGCCAGCTCACCTCTAGCGGGAGATGGAGAGACCCAGTACTTC. It specifies CASSPLAGDGETQYF. The variable domain in full, completed from reference TRBV18 and TRBJ2-5, reads NAGVMQNPRHLVRRRGQEARLRCSPMKGHSHVYWYRQLPEEGLKFMVYLQKENIIDESGMPKERFSAEFPKEGPSILRIQQVVRGDSAAYFCASSPLAGDGETQYFGPGTRLLVL.

The gene calls are TRBV30 and TRBJ1-1; D uncertain. Trimming shortened V by 0 bases and J by 5 bases, and 16 bases separated the two germline ends. Per the germline V gene, CDR1 is GTSNPN and CDR2 is SVGIG (reference sequence). There are 15 residues in the CDR3. CDR3: CAWSVPGRTGTEAFF. In nucleotides, the CDR3 is TGTGCCTGGAGTGTACCGGGCAGAACGGGGACTGAAGCTTTCTTT.

V is TRBV20-1 and J is TRBJ2-7; no reliable D call. Germline CDR1 DFQATT, CDR2 SNEGSKA (reference sequence). V lost 5 bases to trimming and J lost 6 bases, with 11 bases between them. This CDR3 contains 11 residues. CDR3 sequence reads: CSAPVGGEQYF. DNA of the CDR3: TGCAGTGCTCCGGTTGGCGGCGAGCAGTACTTC.

The chain has TRBV5-8 and TRBJ1-2; TRBD1 might be the D (6 bases). Germline CDR1 reads SGHTS; CDR2 reads YDEGEE. This CDR3 region has 14 residues. V lost 1 base and J lost 6, with 13 bases in between. CDR3 region: CASSLLQGKDGYTF. DNA for the CDR3: TGTGCCAGCAGCTTGTTGCAGGGGAAGGATGGCTACACCTTC.

The rearrangement joins TRBV29-1 to TRBJ1-5; 11 bases are shared with TRBD1. CDR3 size: 15 residues. J gave up 4 bases and V 0 bases, and 2 bases lay outside the gene matches. CDR1 is SQVTM, CDR2 ANQGSEA, per germline. CDR3 sequence reads: CSVEEGQGGNQPQHF. CDR3 sequence (DNA): TGCAGCGTTGAAGAGGGACAGGGGGGTAATCAGCCCCAGCATTTT.

This clone was seen a single time. In nucleotides, the CDR3 is TGCAGTGCTAGTATTCAGGGTGTCTATGGCTACACCTTC. Its protein is CSASIQGVYGYTF. J is TRBJ1-2 and V is TRBV20-1, with D perhaps TRBD1 (5 bases). This CDR3 is 13 amino acids long. The germline CDR1 and CDR2 sequences are DFQATT and SNEGSKA (reference sequence). Between the trimmed V and J ends, which lost 3 bases and 4 bases, there was a span of 12 bases.